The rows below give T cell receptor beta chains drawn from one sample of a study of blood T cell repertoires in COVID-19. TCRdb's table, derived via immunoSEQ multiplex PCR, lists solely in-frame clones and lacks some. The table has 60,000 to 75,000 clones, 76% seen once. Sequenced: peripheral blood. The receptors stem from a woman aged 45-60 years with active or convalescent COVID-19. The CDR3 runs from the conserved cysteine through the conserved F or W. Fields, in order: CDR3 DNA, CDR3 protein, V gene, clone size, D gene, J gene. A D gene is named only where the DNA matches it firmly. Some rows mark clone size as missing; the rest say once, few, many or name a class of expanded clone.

CDR3 DNA: TGTGCCAGCACGGACAGGGTCAACTATGGCTACACCTTC
CDR3 protein: CASTDRVNYGYTF
V gene: TRBV5-8
clone size: NA
D gene: TRBD1
J gene: TRBJ1-2

CDR3 DNA: TGTGCCAGCACCCCGGGGGGGCTTGCCACTGAAGCTTTCTTT
CDR3 protein: CASTPGGLATEAFF
V gene: TRBV9
clone size: once
D gene: NA
J gene: TRBJ1-1

CDR3 DNA: TGTGCCAGCAGCTCCCTCACGGACACTGAAGCTTTCTTT
CDR3 protein: CASSSLTDTEAFF
V gene: TRBV9
clone size: NA
D gene: NA
J gene: TRBJ1-1

CDR3 DNA: TGTGCCAGCAGTAGCCCAACGGTTAACTATGGCTACACCTTC
CDR3 protein: CASSSPTVNYGYTF
V gene: TRBV6-5
clone size: NA
D gene: NA
J gene: TRBJ1-2

CDR3 DNA: TGTGCCAGCAGTGAGCGGGACAGGGGGGGCTACACCTTC
CDR3 protein: CASSERDRGGYTF
V gene: TRBV6-1
clone size: NA
D gene: TRBD1
J gene: TRBJ1-2

CDR3 DNA: TGTGCCAGTAGTATGGCAGGGGCGACTGAAGCTTTCTTT
CDR3 protein: CASSMAGATEAFF
V gene: TRBV19
clone size: few
D gene: NA
J gene: TRBJ1-1

CDR3 DNA: TGTGCCAGCAGCCAAGATAACCCTAGCGGGAGGGGCCTGGAGCAGTACTTC
CDR3 protein: CASSQDNPSGRGLEQYF
V gene: TRBV14
clone size: NA
D gene: TRBD2
J gene: TRBJ2-7

CDR3 DNA: TGTGCCAGCAGCTTGGTGGGGGGGACAGGGAATTCACCCCTCCACTTT
CDR3 protein: CASSLVGGTGNSPLHF
V gene: TRBV5-4
clone size: NA
D gene: TRBD1
J gene: TRBJ1-6

CDR3 DNA: TGTGCCAGCAGCACACAAGGGGGCGGGTACACTGAAGCTTTCTTT
CDR3 protein: CASSTQGGGYTEAFF
V gene: TRBV7-2
clone size: NA
D gene: TRBD1
J gene: TRBJ1-1

CDR3 DNA: TGTGCCAGCAGCCCCCCGGGTAGCGGGACCGGCGAGCAGTACTTC
CDR3 protein: CASSPPGSGTGEQYF
V gene: TRBV6-2/TRBV6-3
clone size: few
D gene: TRBD2
J gene: TRBJ2-7

CDR3 DNA: TGTGCCAGCAGCACACCTCGGGGTGAGCAGTTCTTC
CDR3 protein: CASSTPRGEQFF
V gene: TRBV7-3
clone size: NA
D gene: NA
J gene: TRBJ2-1

CDR3 DNA: TGTGCCAGCAGTAACCCTAGCGGGAGGGCCTGGTACGAGCAGTACTTC
CDR3 protein: CASSNPSGRAWYEQYF
V gene: TRBV6-2/TRBV6-3
clone size: NA
D gene: TRBD2
J gene: TRBJ2-7

CDR3 DNA: TGTGCCAGCAGAAGGACAGGAACACACAATGAGCAGTTCTTC
CDR3 protein: CASRRTGTHNEQFF
V gene: TRBV6-5
clone size: NA
D gene: TRBD1
J gene: TRBJ2-1

CDR3 DNA: TGTGCCAGCAGCCACCTAGACAGGGATACTGAAAAACTGTTTTTT
CDR3 protein: CASSHLDRDTEKLFF
V gene: TRBV4-2
clone size: NA
D gene: TRBD1
J gene: TRBJ1-4

CDR3 DNA: TGTGCCACCAGTGGGGGGACAGGGTCCACAGATACGCAGTATTTT
CDR3 protein: CATSGGTGSTDTQYF
V gene: TRBV24-1
clone size: NA
D gene: TRBD1
J gene: TRBJ2-3

CDR3 DNA: TGTGCTAGCAGCTTAGCGCACCAGCAAGAGACCCAGTACTTC
CDR3 protein: CASSLAHQQETQYF
V gene: TRBV7-7
clone size: NA
D gene: NA
J gene: TRBJ2-5

CDR3 DNA: TGTGCCAGCAGTCCACAGGGGGCGATTTCACCCCTCCACTTT
CDR3 protein: CASSPQGAISPLHF
V gene: TRBV27
clone size: once
D gene: TRBD1
J gene: TRBJ1-6

CDR3 DNA: TGTGCCAGCAGTACCGGACAGATCTATGGCTACACCTTC
CDR3 protein: CASSTGQIYGYTF
V gene: TRBV6-2/TRBV6-3
clone size: NA
D gene: NA
J gene: TRBJ1-2

CDR3 DNA: TGCGCCAGCAGCCAACTGCCGGGACTAGCGGGAGGCACGCAGTATTTT
CDR3 protein: CASSQLPGLAGGTQYF
V gene: TRBV4-3
clone size: NA
D gene: TRBD2
J gene: TRBJ2-3

CDR3 DNA: TGTGCCAGCAGCCCGACAGGGGGCGGCAATCAGCCCCAGCATTTT
CDR3 protein: CASSPTGGGNQPQHF
V gene: TRBV7-6
clone size: NA
D gene: TRBD1
J gene: TRBJ1-5

CDR3 DNA: TGTGCCTGGAGTCTTAGCGGGAGTACGTACCATGAGCAGTTCTTC
CDR3 protein: CAWSLSGSTYHEQFF
V gene: TRBV30
clone size: NA
D gene: TRBD2
J gene: TRBJ2-1

CDR3 DNA: TGTGCCACCAGCTCGGGACTAGCGGGTTCCTACGAGCAGTACTTC
CDR3 protein: CATSSGLAGSYEQYF
V gene: TRBV15
clone size: once
D gene: TRBD2
J gene: TRBJ2-7

CDR3 DNA: TGTGCCAGCACCGCACAGGGGACCGAGCCCCAGCATTTT
CDR3 protein: CASTAQGTEPQHF
V gene: TRBV7-9
clone size: NA
D gene: TRBD1
J gene: TRBJ1-5

CDR3 DNA: TGTGCCAGCAGCTCCCGCCCGGGGGGGGAGACTGAAGCTTTCTTT
CDR3 protein: CASSSRPGGETEAFF
V gene: TRBV13
clone size: NA
D gene: NA
J gene: TRBJ1-1

CDR3 DNA: TGTGCCAGCAGCTTAAGCGACAGCTCCTATAATTCACCCCTCCACTTT
CDR3 protein: CASSLSDSSYNSPLHF
V gene: TRBV9
clone size: NA
D gene: NA
J gene: TRBJ1-6

CDR3 DNA: TGTGCCAGCAGCCTAGGGTCAGCGGGAGTAACGAATGAGCAGTTCTTC
CDR3 protein: CASSLGSAGVTNEQFF
V gene: TRBV6-2/TRBV6-3
clone size: NA
D gene: TRBD2
J gene: TRBJ2-1

CDR3 DNA: TGTGCCAGCAGCTTTGAGGGCTATGGCTACACCTTC
CDR3 protein: CASSFEGYGYTF
V gene: TRBV11-1
clone size: NA
D gene: NA
J gene: TRBJ1-2

CDR3 DNA: TGTGCCAGCAGCTGGTTACAGGGTAGAACTGAAGCTTTCTTT
CDR3 protein: CASSWLQGRTEAFF
V gene: TRBV5-6
clone size: NA
D gene: NA
J gene: TRBJ1-1

CDR3 DNA: TGTGCCAGCTCGGCGGACAGCCCCGTGAATGAGCAGTTCTTC
CDR3 protein: CASSADSPVNEQFF
V gene: TRBV27
clone size: many
D gene: NA
J gene: TRBJ2-1

CDR3 DNA: TGTGCCAGCAGTGAAGCGCTTACTAGCGGGAGGGATTACAATGAGCAGTTCTTC
CDR3 protein: CASSEALTSGRDYNEQFF
V gene: TRBV2
clone size: few
D gene: TRBD2
J gene: TRBJ2-1

CDR3 DNA: TGTGCCAGTAATTTCAGAAACACTGAAGCTTTCTTT
CDR3 protein: CASNFRNTEAFF
V gene: TRBV19
clone size: NA
D gene: NA
J gene: TRBJ1-1

CDR3 DNA: TGTGCCAGCACCCTGTCGCAGGGAATTATGAACACTGAAGCTTTCTTT
CDR3 protein: CASTLSQGIMNTEAFF
V gene: TRBV7-2
clone size: NA
D gene: NA
J gene: TRBJ1-1

CDR3 DNA: TGTGCCAGCAGGGGCGGGACCGAGAAGTTCTTC
CDR3 protein: CASRGGTEKFF
V gene: TRBV9
clone size: NA
D gene: NA
J gene: TRBJ2-1

CDR3 DNA: TGTGCCAGCAGACTGGACAGGAGGTCCACAGATACGCAGTATTTT
CDR3 protein: CASRLDRRSTDTQYF
V gene: TRBV5-6
clone size: NA
D gene: TRBD1
J gene: TRBJ2-3

CDR3 DNA: TGTGCCATCAGTCAGGCGGCAGGGGACGGCACAGATACGCAGTATTTT
CDR3 protein: CAISQAAGDGTDTQYF
V gene: TRBV10-3
clone size: NA
D gene: NA
J gene: TRBJ2-3

CDR3 DNA: TGTGCCTGGAGTAACAGAGGGCCTCCCGACGAGCAGTACTTC
CDR3 protein: CAWSNRGPPDEQYF
V gene: TRBV30
clone size: NA
D gene: NA
J gene: TRBJ2-7

CDR3 DNA: TGTGCCAGCAGCCAAGAACACCGGGGAGAGACCCAGTACTTC
CDR3 protein: CASSQEHRGETQYF
V gene: TRBV4-2
clone size: NA
D gene: NA
J gene: TRBJ2-5

CDR3 DNA: TGTGCCAGCAGCTTAAGCGGGGTGGGCGCAGATACGCAGTATTTT
CDR3 protein: CASSLSGVGADTQYF
V gene: TRBV7-2
clone size: NA
D gene: TRBD2
J gene: TRBJ2-3